The sequence of this TCR beta chain was determined in a study of T cells after yellow fever vaccination. Study background: Each low-cell-number fraction was prepared by means of SMART-Seq v4 Ultra Low Input.

This clonotype was counted many times. Its antigen is not known. Looked up from germline, CDR1 is LGHNA and CDR2 is YSLEER. The CDR3 covers 13 residues. V lost 4 bases and J 9 bases, leaving 13 bases between the germline ends. Synthesis of TCR cDNA relied on 5'RACE template switching, which attached a universal primer site and UMIs. TCRdb recomputed calls from the 5' RACE reads with MiXCR, one row per CDR3 protein. The data contain about 320,000 distinct CDR3 sequences, approximately 11% of them seen just once; the ten biggest clones take up over 3%. Study observations and caveats: Repertoires sorted by FACS could include abundant clonotypes that are contaminants from the bulk population.

The rearrangement joins TRBV4-3 to TRBJ2-4; the D call may be TRBD1 or TRBD2 (5 bases each). This clonotype originated in a man aged 18 to 30 who received the YFV17D yellow fever vaccine. This specimen consisted of CD4+ T cells sorted from PBMCs, obtained 45 days after the yellow fever booster vaccination. CDR3 residues: CASSPEWGFIQYF. For the CDR3, the DNA is TGCGCCAGCAGCCCCGAATGGGGGTTCATTCAGTACTTC.